These 2 T cell receptor beta chains came from one sample sequenced in a study of T cell changes during pregnancy in multiple sclerosis (dated by TCRdb to the late 2010s). The library came from the immunoSEQ multiplex PCR assay. TCRdb retrieved this table from immuneACCESS and kept in-frame rearrangements only. Not all clones are present; in checked studies, unresolved V genes account for under half, and no reason is known for the remainder. This sample gives about 87,000 clones in total; just under 95% of them show up just once. In total, the top ten clones hold around 1.4% of the sample. Sequences were derived from peripheral blood, sampled in the third trimester of pregnancy. These receptor sequences come from a female donor in good health, enrolled as a control in a pregnancy study.

In its sample, this clone was seen once. The chain is built from TRBV27 and TRBJ2-7, with 11 bases aligning to TRBD2. Germline V lookup: CDR1 MNHEY, CDR2 SMNVEV (reference sequence). The V and J ends lost 6 bases and 3 bases, in that order; junction bases with no gene match: 7. There are 15 residues in the CDR3. CDR3: CASSVTSGSLYEQYF. Here the CDR3 DNA reads TGTGCCAGCAGCGTCACTAGCGGGAGCCTCTACGAGCAGTACTTC.

V is TRBV5-1 and J is TRBJ2-3; 8 nucleotides agree with TRBD2. With V trimmed by 6 bases and J by 4 bases, 10 bases remained unmatched. Germline CDR1 SGHRS, CDR2 YFSETQ. The CDR3 runs to 15 residues. In nucleotides, the CDR3 is TGCGCCAGCAACCGTAATAGCGGGACGCCAGATACGCAGTATTTT. It encodes CASNRNSGTPDTQYF.